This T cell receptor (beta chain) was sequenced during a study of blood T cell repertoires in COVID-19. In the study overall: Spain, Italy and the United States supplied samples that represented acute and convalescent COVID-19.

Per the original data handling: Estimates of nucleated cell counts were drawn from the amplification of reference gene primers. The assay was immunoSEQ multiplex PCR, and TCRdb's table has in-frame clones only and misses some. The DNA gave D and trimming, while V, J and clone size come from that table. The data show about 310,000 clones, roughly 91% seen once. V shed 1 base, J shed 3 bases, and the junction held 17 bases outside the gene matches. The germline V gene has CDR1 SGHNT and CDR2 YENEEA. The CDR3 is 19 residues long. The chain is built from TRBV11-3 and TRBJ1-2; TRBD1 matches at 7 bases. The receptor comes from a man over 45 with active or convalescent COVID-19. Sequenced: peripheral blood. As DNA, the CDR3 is TGTGCCAGCAGCTTAGGTTGTTTAAAAAGGGGGCCACCCCACTATGGCTACACCTTC. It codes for CASSLGCLKRGPPHYGYTF.